This is a list of T cell receptor beta chains from one sample in a study of T cell repertoires in cytomegalovirus infection. From the reads, TCRdb called clonotypes with MiXCR, one entry per CDR3 protein. The sample yields 100,000 or so distinct CDR3 sequences, under 45% seen once. No antigens are known for them. The sample consisted of CD8+ T cells from cultured PBMCs, taken from culture after CMV antigen stimulation. The receptors were gathered from a human donor in good health (CMV status not recorded). Some clones in this sample may be carry-over from other donors' samples. Both conserved end residues are part of each CDR3. The order of the fields is V gene, clone size, J gene, D gene, CDR3 DNA, CDR3 protein. D genes are given only for firm matches. A clone size is listed for some rows: how often the clone was seen (once, few, many), or a class if it is expanded.

TRBV29-1	few	TRBJ2-7	.	TGCAGCGTTGAGGTTCCAGGGGGGATCCCCTACGAGCAGTACTTC	CSVEVPGGIPYEQYF
TRBV4-2	few	TRBJ2-1	TRBD2	TGTGCCAGCAGGACTAGCGGGGGGTCGCAAAGGGAAGGAAATGAGCAGTTCTTC	CASRTSGGSQREGNEQFF
TRBV6-6	.	TRBJ1-5	.	TGTGCCAGCACCCTAGGGGCAGGAGGGGGGTTTAGCAATCAGCCCCAGCATTTT	CASTLGAGGGFSNQPQHF
TRBV27	.	TRBJ1-1	.	TGTGCCAGCATAGGGCTGAACACTGAAGCTTTCTTT	CASIGLNTEAFF
TRBV12-5	.	TRBJ2-1	.	TGTGCTAGTGGTTTGCTCCAGGGGTTTAACAATGAGCAGTTCTTC	CASGLLQGFNNEQFF
TRBV12-3/TRBV12-4	few	TRBJ2-5	TRBD2	TGTGCCAGCAGTGTCACTAGCGGGGGACTCCAAGAGACCCAGTACTTC	CASSVTSGGLQETQYF
TRBV28	.	TRBJ2-3	TRBD1	TGTGCCAGCAGTCCCAGGACAGGACCAGATACGCAGTATTTT	CASSPRTGPDTQYF
TRBV19	few	TRBJ2-1	.	TGTGCCAGTAGTATCTCCTACAATGAGCAGTTCTTC	CASSISYNEQFF
TRBV20-1	.	TRBJ2-1	TRBD2	TGCAGTCCCCAAGGACTAGCGTCCTTTAAGAGCTCCTACAATGAGCAGTTCTTC	CSPQGLASFKSSYNEQFF
TRBV7-6	few	TRBJ2-7	.	TGTGCCAGCAGCCCAACCGGGGCTAGCTCCTACGAGCAGTACTTC	CASSPTGASSYEQYF
TRBV4-1	few	TRBJ2-1	.	TGCGCCAGCAGTAGGGGGAATGAGCAGTTCTTC	CASSRGNEQFF
TRBV27	.	TRBJ2-3	TRBD2	TGTGCCAGCAGTCCCCTAGCGGTAGATACGCAGTATTTT	CASSPLAVDTQYF
TRBV7-6	many	TRBJ1-4	TRBD1	TGTGCCAGCAGCTTGACAGGGGGCGAAGTTGAAAAACTGTTTTTT	CASSLTGGEVEKLFF
TRBV5-6	.	TRBJ2-7	.	TGTGCCAGCAGCTTGACGGTTTCGGGCTACGAGCAGTACTTC	CASSLTVSGYEQYF
TRBV7-6	.	TRBJ2-1	TRBD2	TGTGCCAGCAGTTTTGGGGGGGAGATTTACTACAATGAGCAGTTCTTC	CASSFGGEIYYNEQFF
TRBV7-9	.	TRBJ1-2	.	TGTGCCAGCAGCTTAGCGGGGCCAAGAGAAGGCTACACCTTC	CASSLAGPREGYTF
TRBV2	.	TRBJ2-3	TRBD2	TGTGCCAGCAGTGAAATGGGACTAGCGGGGGGCGAGCCAGATACGCAGTATTTT	CASSEMGLAGGEPDTQYF
TRBV12-3/TRBV12-4	.	TRBJ1-1	.	TGTGCCAGCACCCCCACGACAGCGAACACTGAAGCTTTCTTT	CASTPTTANTEAFF
TRBV4-1	few	TRBJ2-5	TRBD2	TGCGCCAGCAGCCAAGTCCCGACTAGCGGGGGGACTAGTTGGTCTGAGACCCAGTACTTC	CASSQVPTSGGTSWSETQYF
TRBV12-3/TRBV12-4	few	TRBJ2-7	.	TGTGCCAGCAGTTTATTGCGGGGAGAATACGAGCAGTACTTC	CASSLLRGEYEQYF
TRBV4-2	few	TRBJ2-2	TRBD2	TGTGCCAGCAGCCAAGGACTAGCGGGGGGCCCCGGGGAGCTGTTTTTT	CASSQGLAGGPGELFF
TRBV28	.	TRBJ2-3	TRBD2	TGTGCCAGCAGTCATCGACTAGCGGACCTCACAGATACGCAGTATTTT	CASSHRLADLTDTQYF
TRBV25-1	.	TRBJ1-2	.	TGTGCCAGCAGTGCTCCGGGTGGCTATGGCTACACCTTC	CASSAPGGYGYTF
TRBV11-2	few	TRBJ2-5	.	TGTGCCAGCAGCTTAGGATGGGGCAGGACGGATGGAACTCAAGAGACCCAGTACTTC	CASSLGWGRTDGTQETQYF
TRBV7-9	.	TRBJ1-5	TRBD1	TGTGCCAGCAGCTGGGACAGGATAAGCAATCAGCCCCAGCATTTT	CASSWDRISNQPQHF